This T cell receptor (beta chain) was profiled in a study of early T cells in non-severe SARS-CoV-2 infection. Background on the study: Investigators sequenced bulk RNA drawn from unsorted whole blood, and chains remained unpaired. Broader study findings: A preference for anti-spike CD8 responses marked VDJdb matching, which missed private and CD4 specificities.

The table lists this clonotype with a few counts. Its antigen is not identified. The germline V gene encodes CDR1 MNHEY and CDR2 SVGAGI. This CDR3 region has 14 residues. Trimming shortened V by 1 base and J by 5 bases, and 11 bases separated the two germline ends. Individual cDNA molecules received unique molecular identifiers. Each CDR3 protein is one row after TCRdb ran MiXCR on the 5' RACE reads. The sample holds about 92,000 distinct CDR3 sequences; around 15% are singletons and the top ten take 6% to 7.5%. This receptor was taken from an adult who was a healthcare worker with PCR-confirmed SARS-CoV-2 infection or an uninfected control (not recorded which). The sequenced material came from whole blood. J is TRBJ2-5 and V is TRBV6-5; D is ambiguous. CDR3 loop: CASSYFQQKETQYF. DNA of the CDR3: TGTGCCAGCAGTTACTTCCAACAGAAGGAGACCCAGTACTTC.